The T cell receptor beta chain described here comes from a study of early T cells in non-severe SARS-CoV-2 infection. This CDR3 has 14 amino acids. V lost 1 base to trimming and J lost 5 bases; unmatched junction nucleotides: 2. Per germline, CDR1 SGHVS and CDR2 FQNEAQ. TCRdb reanalysed the 5' RACE reads using MiXCR and keeps one entry per CDR3 protein. The repertoire includes 65,000 to 95,000 distinct CDR3 sequences, around 12% of them detected once, and roughly a sixth sits in the top ten. The sample consisted of whole blood, taken at baseline. V and J are TRBV7-8 and TRBJ2-7, with 10 bases matching TRBD2. The TCR comes from an adult who was a healthcare worker with PCR-confirmed SARS-CoV-2 infection or an uninfected control (not recorded which). The donor label of this sample is uncertain. CDR3 region: CASSLGLAGHEQYF. The CDR3 DNA is TGTGCCAGCAGCTTAGGACTAGCGGGCCACGAGCAGTACTTC.